Only a few counts were recorded for the clone carrying this TCR beta chain. Assay: immunoSEQ multiplex PCR; the TCRdb copy retains only in-frame clones and omits some. Here the sample spans 70,000 to 95,000 clones, 85% to 90% being singletons. These data come from a study of siplizumab effects on memory and regulatory T cells. Sequenced sample: CD4+ T cells sorted from blood. This clonotype originated in a human donor in good health.

In DNA, the CDR3 is TGTGCCAGCAGCTTTAGGGGGATGAACAATGAGCAGTTCTTC. It specifies CASSFRGMNNEQFF. The chain has TRBV2 and TRBJ2-1; TRBD1 might be the D (6 bases). Between the trimmed V and J ends, which lost 6 bases and 5 bases, there was a span of 14 bases. The CDR3 runs 14 residues. Germline V gene data show CDR1 as SNHLY and CDR2 as FYNNEI. The variable domain in full, with the rest retrieved from reference TRBV2 and TRBJ2-1, is EPEVTQTPSHQVTQMGQEVILRCVPISNHLYFYWYRQILGQKVEFLVSFYNNEISEKSEIFDDQFSVERPDGSNFTLKIRSTKLEDSAMYFCASSFRGMNNEQFFGPGTRLTVL.